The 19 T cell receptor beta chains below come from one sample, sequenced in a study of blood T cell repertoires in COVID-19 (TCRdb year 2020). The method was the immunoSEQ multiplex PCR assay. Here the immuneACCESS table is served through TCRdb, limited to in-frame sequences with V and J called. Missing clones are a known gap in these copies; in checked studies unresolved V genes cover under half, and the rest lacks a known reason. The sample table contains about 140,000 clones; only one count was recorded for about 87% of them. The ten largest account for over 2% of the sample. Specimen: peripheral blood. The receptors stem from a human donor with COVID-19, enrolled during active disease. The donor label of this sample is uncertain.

The CDR3 spells CASSPDGQPSSYEQYF. CDR3 bases: TGTGCCAGCAGCCCGGATGGACAACCGAGCTCCTACGAGCAGTACTTC. The chain couples TRBV5-4 to TRBJ2-7; D is perhaps TRBD1 (5 bases). Between the trimmed V and J ends, which lost 4 bases and 0 bases, there was a span of 17 bases. The CDR3 length is 16 residues. Germline CDR1 reads SGHNT; CDR2 reads YYREEE (reference sequence).

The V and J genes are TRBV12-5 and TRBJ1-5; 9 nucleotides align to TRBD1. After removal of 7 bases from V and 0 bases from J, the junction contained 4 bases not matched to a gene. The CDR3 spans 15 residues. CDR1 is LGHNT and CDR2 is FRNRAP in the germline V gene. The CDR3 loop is CASVRDRVSNQPQHF. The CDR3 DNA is TGTGCTAGTGTTCGGGACAGGGTTAGCAATCAGCCCCAGCATTTT.

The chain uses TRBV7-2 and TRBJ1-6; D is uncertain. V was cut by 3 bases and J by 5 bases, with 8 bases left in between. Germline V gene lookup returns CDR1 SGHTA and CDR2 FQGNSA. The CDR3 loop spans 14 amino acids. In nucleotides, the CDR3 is TGTGCCAGCAGCTTCGCGGGAAATAATTCACCCCTCCACTTT. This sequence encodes CASSFAGNNSPLHF.

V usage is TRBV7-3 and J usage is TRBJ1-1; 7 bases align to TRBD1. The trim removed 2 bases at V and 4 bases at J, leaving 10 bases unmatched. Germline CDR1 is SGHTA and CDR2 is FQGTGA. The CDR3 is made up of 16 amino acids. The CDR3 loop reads CASSLGQRGLGTEAFF. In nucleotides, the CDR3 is TGTGCCAGCAGCTTAGGCCAAAGGGGGCTGGGCACTGAAGCTTTCTTT.

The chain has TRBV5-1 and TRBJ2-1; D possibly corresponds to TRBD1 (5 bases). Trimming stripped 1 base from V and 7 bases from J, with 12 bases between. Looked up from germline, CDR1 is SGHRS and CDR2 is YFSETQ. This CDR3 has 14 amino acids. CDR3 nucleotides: TGCGCCAGCAGCTTGAGGGGAAGTAGTAATGAGCAGTTCTTC. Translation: CASSLRGSSNEQFF.

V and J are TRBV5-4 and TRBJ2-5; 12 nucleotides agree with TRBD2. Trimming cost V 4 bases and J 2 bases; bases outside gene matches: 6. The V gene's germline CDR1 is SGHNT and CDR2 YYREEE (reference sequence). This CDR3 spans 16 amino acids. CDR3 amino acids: CASSVPSGGAQETQYF. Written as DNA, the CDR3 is TGTGCCAGCAGCGTCCCTAGCGGGGGGGCACAAGAGACCCAGTACTTC.

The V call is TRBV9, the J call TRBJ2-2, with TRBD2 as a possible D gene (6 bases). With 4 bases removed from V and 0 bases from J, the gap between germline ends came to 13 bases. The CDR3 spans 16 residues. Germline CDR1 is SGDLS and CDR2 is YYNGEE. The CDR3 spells CASSPEGGANTGELFF. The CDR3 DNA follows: TGTGCCAGCAGCCCGGAGGGCGGGGCGAACACCGGGGAGCTGTTTTTT.

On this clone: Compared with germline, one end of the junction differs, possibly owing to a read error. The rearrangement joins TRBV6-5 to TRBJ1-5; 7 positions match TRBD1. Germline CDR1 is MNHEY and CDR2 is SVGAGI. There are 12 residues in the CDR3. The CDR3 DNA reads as TGCGCGACAGGGTTTGGCAATCAGCCCCAGCATTTT. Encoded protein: CATGFGNQPQHF.

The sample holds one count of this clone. CDR3 residues: CAISTTGTEANYGYTF. CDR3 bases: TGTGCCATCAGTACTACCGGGACAGAAGCTAACTATGGCTACACCTTC. The chain recombines TRBV10-3 with TRBJ1-2, with TRBD1 matching over 7 bases. CDR3 size: 16 residues. CDR1 is ENHRY, CDR2 SYGVKD, per germline. V shed 5 bases and J 0 bases; nucleotides not matched to a gene: 9.

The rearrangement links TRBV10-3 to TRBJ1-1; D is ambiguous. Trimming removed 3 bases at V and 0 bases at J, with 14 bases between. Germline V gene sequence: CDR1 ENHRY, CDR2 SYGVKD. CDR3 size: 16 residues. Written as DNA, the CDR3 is TGTGCCATCAGTGATGAGTCCGGTTACTTGAACACTGAAGCTTTCTTT. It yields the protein CAISDESGYLNTEAFF.

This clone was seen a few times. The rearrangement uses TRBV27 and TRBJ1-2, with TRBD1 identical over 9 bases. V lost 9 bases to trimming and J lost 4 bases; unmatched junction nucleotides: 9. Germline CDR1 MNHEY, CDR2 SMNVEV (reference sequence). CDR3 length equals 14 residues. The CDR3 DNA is TGTGCCAGTAACCGGGACAGGGATTCCTATGGCTACACCTTC. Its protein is CASNRDRDSYGYTF.

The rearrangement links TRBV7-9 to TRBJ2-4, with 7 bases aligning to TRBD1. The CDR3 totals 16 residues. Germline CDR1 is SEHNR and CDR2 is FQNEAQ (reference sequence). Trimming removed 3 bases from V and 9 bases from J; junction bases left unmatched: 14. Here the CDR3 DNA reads TGTGCCAGCAGCTTCCGGGACAGTCGGCTTGGGGGCATTCAGTACTTC. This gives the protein CASSFRDSRLGGIQYF. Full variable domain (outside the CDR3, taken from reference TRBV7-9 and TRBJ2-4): DTGVSQNPRHKITKRGQNVTFRCDPISEHNRLYWYRQTLGQGPEFLTYFQNEAQLEKSRLLSDRFSAERPKGSFSTLEIQRTEQGDSAMYLCASSFRDSRLGGIQYFGAGTRLSVL.

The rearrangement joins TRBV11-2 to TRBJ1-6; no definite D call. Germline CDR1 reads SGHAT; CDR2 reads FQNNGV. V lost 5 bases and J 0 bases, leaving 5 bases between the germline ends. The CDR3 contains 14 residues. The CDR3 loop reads CASSRSSYNSPLHF. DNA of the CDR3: TGTGCCAGCAGCAGGAGCTCCTATAATTCACCCCTCCACTTT.

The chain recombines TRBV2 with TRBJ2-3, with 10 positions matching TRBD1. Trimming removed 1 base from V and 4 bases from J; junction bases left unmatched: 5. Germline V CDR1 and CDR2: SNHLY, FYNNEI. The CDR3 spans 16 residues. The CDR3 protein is CASSEETGGVADTQYF. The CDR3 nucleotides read TGTGCCAGCAGTGAAGAGACAGGGGGCGTAGCAGATACGCAGTATTTT.

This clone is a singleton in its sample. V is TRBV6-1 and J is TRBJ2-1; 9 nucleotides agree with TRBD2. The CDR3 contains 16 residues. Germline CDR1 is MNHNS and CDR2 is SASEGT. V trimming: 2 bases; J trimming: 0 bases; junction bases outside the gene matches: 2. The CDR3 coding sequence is TGTGCCAGCAGTGAATATAGCGGGAGCTCCTACAATGAGCAGTTCTTC. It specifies CASSEYSGSSYNEQFF.

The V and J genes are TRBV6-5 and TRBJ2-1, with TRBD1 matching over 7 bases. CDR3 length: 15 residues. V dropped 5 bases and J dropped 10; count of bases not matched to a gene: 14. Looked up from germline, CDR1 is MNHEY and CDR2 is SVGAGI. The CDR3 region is CASSPHRGPRTEQFF. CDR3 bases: TGTGCCAGCAGTCCACACAGGGGACCCCGCACGGAGCAGTTCTTC.

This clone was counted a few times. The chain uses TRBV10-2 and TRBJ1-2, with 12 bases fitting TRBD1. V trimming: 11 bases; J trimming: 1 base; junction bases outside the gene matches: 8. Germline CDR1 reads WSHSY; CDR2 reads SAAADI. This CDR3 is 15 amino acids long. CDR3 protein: CAGGTGGRINYGYTF. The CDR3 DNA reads TGCGCCGGAGGGACAGGGGGCCGCATTAACTATGGCTACACCTTC.

The CDR3 loop reads CASSLALGGTEAFF. The CDR3, as DNA: TGTGCCAGCAGCTTAGCGCTCGGGGGAACTGAAGCTTTCTTT. The rearrangement uses TRBV7-9 and TRBJ1-1; TRBD1 is a possible D gene (5 bases). The length of the CDR3 is 14 residues. From germline, CDR1 is SEHNR and CDR2 FQNEAQ (reference sequence). The V end was cut by 0 bases, the J end by 5 bases, with 10 bases between. Drawing the rest from reference TRBV7-9 and TRBJ1-1, the complete variable domain is DTGVSQNPRHKITKRGQNVTFRCDPISEHNRLYWYRQTLGQGPEFLTYFQNEAQLEKSRLLSDRFSAERPKGSFSTLEIQRTEQGDSAMYLCASSLALGGTEAFFGQGTRLTVV.

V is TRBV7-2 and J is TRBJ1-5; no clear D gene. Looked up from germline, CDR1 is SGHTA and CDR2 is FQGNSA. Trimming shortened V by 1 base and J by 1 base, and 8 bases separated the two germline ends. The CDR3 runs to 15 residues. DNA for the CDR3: TGTGCCAGCAGCTTAGACACCGTAAGCAATCAGCCCCAGCATTTT. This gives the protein CASSLDTVSNQPQHF.